This TCR beta chain derives from a study of cytomegalovirus exposure and HLA in healthy donors. 13 Jbeta primers and 60 Vbeta primers were used for the PCR. The protocol was immunoSEQ multiplex PCR, while the TCRdb copy is restricted to in-frame clones and leaves out a portion. This table has 150,000 to 200,000 clones, roughly 82% appearing once. J gave up 3 bases and V 2 bases, and 6 bases lay outside the gene matches. From germline, CDR1 is MDHEN and CDR2 SYDVKM. The CDR3 has 18 residues. Worth noting for this clone: The antigen is undetermined.

Findings and caveats of the study: Per a later analysis, fewer than 20,000 TCR beta sequences showed association with HLA alleles at 0.05 false discovery rate. A later analysis showed HLA-associated TCR beta chains outstripping equally common others in clonal expansion. Rarity held for most TCR sequences, but there were some public TCRs that occurred in many donors.

The receptor was derived from a woman aged 50 to 60 in good health and CMV-seronegative. The specimen sequenced was PBMCs. V and J are TRBV28 and TRBJ2-3; 15 bases agree with TRBD2. The CDR3 here is CASSLPRTSGRATDTQYF. CDR3 nucleotides: TGTGCCAGCAGTTTACCTAGGACTAGCGGGAGGGCTACAGATACGCAGTATTTT.